This TCR beta chain stems from a study of blood T cell repertoires in COVID-19. Whole-study context: Material from acute and convalescent COVID-19 was sourced from the United States, Italy and Spain. T cells, B-cell-depleted T cells, or PBMCs supplied cDNA or gDNA.

Study processing details: How many nucleated cells were present was estimated from reference gene primer amplification. Measured with immunoSEQ multiplex PCR; TCRdb has only the in-frame clones, and not every one. Clone size and V and J calls were adopted from that table, with D and trimming inferred from the DNA. The sample records around 260,000 clones, around 90% being singletons. The CDR3 covers 18 residues. The V gene end was trimmed by 4 bases and the J gene end by 2 bases; junction bases not matched to a gene: 15. Recruited during active infection, patients (from Seattle) were subsequently followed longitudinally. This clone was seen a few times.

The rearrangement links TRBV23-1 to TRBJ2-7, with 9 bases matching TRBD2. TRBV23-1 is annotated as an ORF whose role is uncertain. The clonotype originates from a woman aged 60-75 years with COVID-19, enrolled during active disease. Input material: peripheral blood. The CDR3 DNA reads TGCGCCAGCAGTCTACGGAAAGGGGGGCTAGCGGGACCCTACGAGCAGTACTTC. Protein sequence: CASSLRKGGLAGPYEQYF.